These 9 T cell receptor beta chains share one sample of origin, sequenced in a study of Ad26.COV2.S vaccination and SARS-CoV-2 variants. Sample treatment: 19 received Ad26.COV2.S at low or high dose, single or two shots; five or six received placebo; per-sample allocation not given. Sampling was done on day 63 after the first vaccine or placebo injection. The repertoire was sequenced with immunoSEQ multiplex PCR; TCRdb's copy has only in-frame clones and lacks some. The sample includes about 400,000 clones, 80% to 95% seen only once; the top ten take around 1.8%. This specimen was peripheral blood, taken in a trial of Ad26.COV2.S vaccine versus placebo. The receptors were sampled from a person aged 18-65 years who received the Ad26.COV2.S COVID-19 vaccine or a placebo.

The gene calls are TRBV7-2 and TRBJ1-5; D unclear. Germline V lookup: CDR1 SGHTA, CDR2 FQGNSA. The CDR3 is 16 amino acids. Trimming pared 1 base from V and 0 bases from J, leaving 10 bases between. CDR3 nucleotides: TGTGCCAGCAGCTTAGGTTACGGGGATAGCAATCAGCCCCAGCATTTT. It codes for CASSLGYGDSNQPQHF.

V is TRBV30 and J is TRBJ2-1; 7 bases are a match to TRBD2. This CDR3 has 13 amino acids. Germline trimming cut 0 bases from V and 9 bases from J; bases unmatched to any gene: 5. CDR1 is GTSNPN, CDR2 SVGIG, per germline (reference sequence). CDR3 amino acids: CAWSVGSGFEQFF. CDR3 nucleotides: TGTGCCTGGAGTGTTGGTAGCGGGTTTGAGCAGTTCTTC.

This rearrangement joins TRBV18 to TRBJ2-3; TRBD2 agrees at 7 bases. The CDR3 contains 17 residues. The germline V gene has CDR1 KGHSH and CDR2 LQKENI. The ends lost 0 bases at V and 6 bases at J; junction bases unmatched: 12. CDR3 DNA: TGTGCCAGCTCACCACCGGTGGGAGGGAACCTTTCCGATACGCAGTATTTT. This codes for CASSPPVGGNLSDTQYF.

The sample holds many counts of this clone. The genes are TRBV4-3 and TRBJ1-5; possibly TRBD1 for D (6 bases). This CDR3 region has 15 residues. Germline V gene lookup returns CDR1 LGHNA and CDR2 YSLEER. V shed 0 bases and J shed 4 bases, with 10 bases lying between them. CDR3 coding DNA: TGCGCCAGCAGCCAAGATCGGCAGGGGAATCAGCCCCAGCATTTT. The encoded protein is CASSQDRQGNQPQHF.

The V and J genes are TRBV12-3 or TRBV12-4 and TRBJ1-6; D not certain. The length of the CDR3 is 11 residues. V lost 4 bases and J 7 bases, leaving 2 bases between the germline ends. CDR3 amino acids: CASSSNSPLHF. The CDR3 nucleotides read TGTGCCAGCAGTTCAAATTCACCCCTCCACTTT.

The chain carries TRBV28 and TRBJ1-2; 7 nucleotides line up with TRBD1. V dropped 10 bases and J dropped 4; count of bases not matched to a gene: 21. Germline loops: CDR1 MDHEN, CDR2 SYDVKM. This CDR3 region has 17 residues. CDR3 protein: CATTYQRGTVTFYGYTF. Written as DNA, the CDR3 is TGTGCCACGACATATCAACGAGGGACAGTTACTTTCTATGGCTACACCTTC.

The chain is built from TRBV5-1 and TRBJ2-1; 12 nucleotides match TRBD2. V shed 3 bases and J 7 bases; nucleotides not matched to a gene: 5. This CDR3 spans 15 amino acids. CDR1 is SGHRS, CDR2 YFSETQ, per germline. CDR3 amino acids: CASSSRTSGNNEQFF. The DNA of the CDR3 is TGCGCCAGCAGCTCGAGGACTAGCGGGAATAATGAGCAGTTCTTC.

The J gene is TRBJ2-5, the V gene TRBV18; 7 nucleotides match TRBD1. This CDR3 contains 16 residues. Germline trimming cut 1 base from V and 4 bases from J; bases unmatched to any gene: 9. Germline CDR1 KGHSH, CDR2 LQKENI. CDR3: CASSPQRQGISETQYF. In DNA, the CDR3 is TGTGCCAGCTCACCACAGAGACAGGGAATCTCAGAGACCCAGTACTTC.

The chain joins TRBV5-1 to TRBJ1-1; D may be TRBD1 (6 bases). Trimming pared 2 bases from V and 4 bases from J, leaving 15 bases between. Germline V gives CDR1 SGHRS, CDR2 YFSETQ. The CDR3 sequence is 15 residues long. In DNA form, the CDR3 reads TGCGCCAGCAGCTTCGGGGGGCGCGGGTCCACTGAAGCTTTCTTT. Encoded protein: CASSFGGRGSTEAFF.